This section outlines one T cell receptor beta chain sequence together with its context. The data were obtained in a study of blood T cell repertoires in COVID-19. The CDR3 runs 15 residues. CDR1 is SGDLS, CDR2 YYNGEE, per germline. The ends lost 0 bases at V and 1 base at J; junction bases unmatched: 1. Libraries were prepared by immunoSEQ multiplex PCR; TCRdb keeps only in-frame clonotypes and omits some of them. This table has approximately 390,000 clones, around nine tenths appearing once. This TCR was recovered from a woman aged 45-65 years who had recovered from COVID-19. The specimen was PBMCs or T cells enriched from blood (not recorded which). The V and J genes are TRBV9 and TRBJ2-3; 8 bases line up with TRBD2. CDR3: CASSVVREGTDTQYF. The CDR3, as DNA: TGTGCCAGCAGCGTAGTGCGGGAGGGCACAGATACGCAGTATTTT.